Each of the 24 T cell receptor beta chains below was sequenced from the same sample in a study of immune evolution from preneoplasia to lung adenocarcinoma. Libraries were prepared by immunoSEQ multiplex PCR; TCRdb keeps only in-frame clonotypes and omits some of them. The sample yields 9,500 to 10,000 clones, over 60% seen once. Sequencing was done on a sample of FFPE minimally invasive lung adenocarcinoma tissue. The source of these receptors is a person aged 70 to 79 with lung adenocarcinoma. Some clones in this sample may be carry-over from other donors' samples.

The chain joins TRBV28 to TRBJ1-2, with D tentatively TRBD1 (6 bases). Germline V gene sequence: CDR1 MDHEN, CDR2 SYDVKM. The CDR3 loop spans 11 amino acids. The germline V and J ends were trimmed by 10 bases and 5 bases, with 11 bases remaining between them. DNA of the CDR3: TGTGCCATTGGACAGCAGTATGGCTACACCTTC. The encoded protein is CAIGQQYGYTF.

The J gene is TRBJ2-3, the V gene TRBV10-3; possibly TRBD2 for D (8 bases). CDR3 length: 15 residues. Trimming pared 6 bases from V and 5 bases from J, leaving 18 bases between. In germline, CDR1 is ENHRY, CDR2 SYGVKD. For the CDR3, the DNA is TGTGCCATCAGCAGGGGGGGGACTAGGGTAGATACGCAGTATTTT. This codes for CAISRGGTRVDTQYF.

The rearrangement links TRBV7-8 to TRBJ2-7; 9 nucleotides match TRBD1. This CDR3 is built from 14 residues. The germline CDR1 and CDR2 sequences are SGHVS and FQNEAQ. Unmatched junction bases numbered 5, after V lost 7 bases and J lost 1 base. Written as DNA, the CDR3 is TGTGCCAGCACCCCGGGGACAGGGTCCTACGAGCAGTACTTC. Its protein is CASTPGTGSYEQYF. Complete variable domain (other parts from reference TRBV7-8 and TRBJ2-7): GAGVSQSPRYKVAKRGQDVALRCDPISGHVSLFWYQQALGQGPEFLTYFQNEAQLDKSGLPSDRFFAERPEGSVSTLKIQRTQQEDSAVYLCASTPGTGSYEQYFGPGTRLTVT.

The V call is TRBV30, the J call TRBJ1-6; D uncertain. Germline V gene data show CDR1 as GTSNPN and CDR2 as SVGIG (reference sequence). Trimming took off 0 bases at V and 7 bases at J, with 7 bases between the two ends. The CDR3 has 13 residues. CDR3 in amino acids: CAWSVRENSPLHF. The CDR3 bases are TGTGCCTGGAGTGTACGTGAGAATTCACCCCTCCACTTT.

The gene calls are TRBV15 and TRBJ2-2, with TRBD2 matching over 12 bases. In germline, CDR1 is LNHNV, CDR2 YYDKDF (reference sequence). V lost 6 bases to trimming and J lost 3 bases; unmatched junction nucleotides: 2. The CDR3 contains 15 residues. CDR3 protein: CATRTSGRHTGELFF. The CDR3, as DNA: TGTGCCACCAGAACTAGCGGGAGGCACACCGGGGAGCTGTTTTTT.

The chain has TRBV5-4 and TRBJ2-7; 12 bases agree with TRBD1. The germline V gene has CDR1 SGHNT and CDR2 YYREEE (reference sequence). This CDR3 contains 14 residues. Trimming took 3 bases from V and 6 from J; bases not matched to a gene: 4. The CDR3, as DNA: TGTGCCAGCAGCTCAGGGACAGGGGGCCCCGAGCAGTACTTC. This sequence encodes CASSSGTGGPEQYF.

The DNA for the CDR3 is TGTGCCTGGGGGACGGGACAGGGGTACACTGAAGCTTTCTTT. Amino acid sequence: CAWGTGQGYTEAFF. The rearrangement links TRBV30 to TRBJ1-1; 10 nucleotides line up with TRBD1. Losses at the gene ends were 5 bases for V and 3 bases for J; bases not matched to a gene: 6. CDR1 and CDR2 (germline): GTSNPN, SVGIG (reference sequence). This CDR3 comprises 14 residues.

This clone was observed once. The V and J genes are TRBV30 and TRBJ1-4; 7 bases are a match to TRBD1. CDR3 size: 15 residues. Germline CDR1 reads GTSNPN; CDR2 reads SVGIG (reference sequence). V trimming: 2 bases; J trimming: 0 bases; junction bases outside the gene matches: 3. The CDR3 bases are TGTGCCTGGAGTCCCGGGACAGCAACTAATGAAAAACTGTTTTTT. Its translation is CAWSPGTATNEKLFF. Full variable domain (missing parts from reference TRBV30 and TRBJ1-4): SQTIHQWPATLVQPVGSPLSLECTVEGTSNPNLYWYRQAAGRGLQLLFYSVGIGQISSEVPQNLSASRPQDRQFILSSKKLLLSDSGFYLCAWSPGTATNEKLFFGSGTQLSVL.

The chain carries TRBV30 and TRBJ1-1; D gene ambiguous. V lost 1 base and J lost 0, with 9 bases in between. The germline V gene has CDR1 GTSNPN and CDR2 SVGIG (reference sequence). The CDR3 loop spans 14 amino acids. The CDR3 bases are TGTGCCTGGAGTGCCCATCACATGAACACTGAAGCTTTCTTT. Translating it yields CAWSAHHMNTEAFF.

A few counts support this clone. The chain couples TRBV5-1 to TRBJ1-1; no reliable D call. The CDR3 is 14 amino acids. Looked up from germline, CDR1 is SGHRS and CDR2 is YFSETQ. With 2 bases removed from V and 1 base from J, the gap between germline ends came to 9 bases. The CDR3 nucleotides read TGCGCCAGCAGCTTATTAGACCAGAACACTGAAGCTTTCTTT. Translating it yields CASSLLDQNTEAFF.

The gene calls are TRBV9 and TRBJ2-7; perhaps TRBD2 as D (6 bases). Germline loops: CDR1 SGDLS, CDR2 YYNGEE. The V gene lost 3 bases and the J gene lost 2 bases, with 12 bases spanning the gap. This CDR3 has 14 amino acids. The CDR3 DNA follows: TGTGCCAGCAGCGAAATCGGCGGGGCCTACGAGCAGTACTTC. It codes for CASSEIGGAYEQYF.

The chain has TRBV27 and TRBJ1-1, with D possibly being TRBD1 (5 bases). V was trimmed by 6 bases and J by 6 bases, leaving 17 bases between them. The CDR3 totals 14 residues. Germline-derived CDR1 and CDR2 are MNHEY and SMNVEV (reference sequence). Written as DNA, the CDR3 is TGTGCCAGCAGGCCCTGGGGGGTTTCTTCTGAAGCTTTCTTT. Its translation: CASRPWGVSSEAFF.

The chain joins TRBV2 to TRBJ2-2, with TRBD2 matching over 9 bases. Germline V gene data show CDR1 as SNHLY and CDR2 as FYNNEI. The CDR3 runs to 14 residues. J gave up 3 bases and V 8 bases, and 4 bases lay outside the gene matches. This CDR3 is CASGRLADTGELFF. Written as DNA, the CDR3 is TGTGCCAGCGGGAGACTAGCGGACACCGGGGAGCTGTTTTTT.

This clone was recorded only once. The V call is TRBV11-3, the J call TRBJ2-1; a weak D match, TRBD1 (5 bases). The germline V gene has CDR1 SGHNT and CDR2 YENEEA. V shed 4 bases and J shed 16 bases, with 23 bases lying between them. The CDR3 totals 14 residues. This CDR3 reads CASSSPTWGAPIFF. In DNA, the CDR3 is TGTGCCAGCAGCTCCCCGACGTGGGGCGCGCCAATTTTCTTC.

The chain joins TRBV5-1 to TRBJ1-1; 7 positions agree with TRBD1. After removal of 2 bases from V and 9 bases from J, the junction contained 1 base not matched to a gene. The CDR3 sequence is 11 residues long. Per germline, CDR1 SGHRS and CDR2 YFSETQ. CDR3 coding DNA: TGCGCCAGCAGCTTACAGGGGAAAGCTTTCTTT. This encodes CASSLQGKAFF.

The chain is built from TRBV19 and TRBJ1-5; tentatively, D is TRBD1 (6 bases). The CDR3 covers 13 residues. The V gene's germline CDR1 is LNHDA and CDR2 SQIVND (reference sequence). V lost 8 bases to trimming and J lost 3 bases, with 11 bases between them. The CDR3 DNA reads TGTGCCAGTGGAGACAGGACCAATCAGCCCCAGCATTTT. Protein product: CASGDRTNQPQHF. Full variable domain (missing parts from reference TRBV19 and TRBJ1-5): DGGITQSPKYLFRKEGQNVTLSCEQNLNHDAMYWYRQDPGQGLRLIYYSQIVNDFQKGDIAEGYSVSREKKESFPLTVTSAQKNPTAFYLCASGDRTNQPQHFGDGTRLSIL.

The gene calls are TRBV28 and TRBJ2-3; D ambiguous. The CDR3 is 12 residues long. In germline, CDR1 is MDHEN, CDR2 SYDVKM. V was cut by 6 bases and J by 3 bases, with 7 bases left in between. The CDR3 sequence: CASRHGTDTQYF. In DNA, the CDR3 is TGTGCCAGCAGACACGGTACAGATACGCAGTATTTT.

The chain links TRBV7-8 to TRBJ1-1, with D maybe TRBD1 (5 bases). From germline, CDR1 is SGHVS and CDR2 FQNEAQ. V was trimmed by 0 bases and J by 11 bases, leaving 10 bases between them. The CDR3 spans 12 residues. The CDR3 bases are TGTGCCAGCAGCTTAGCGCAGGGAACGGCTTTCTTT. It translates to CASSLAQGTAFF.

V and J are TRBV9 and TRBJ1-3; D is unresolved. This CDR3 region has 15 residues. Germline CDR1 SGDLS, CDR2 YYNGEE. Trimming removed 4 bases at V and 2 bases at J, with 13 bases between. The CDR3 DNA follows: TGTGCCAGCAGCCTAGAGGACCCTGCTGGAAACACCATATATTTT. Translating gives CASSLEDPAGNTIYF. Looking up the rest from reference TRBV9 and TRBJ1-3 gives the full variable domain: DSGVTQTPKHLITATGQRVTLRCSPRSGDLSVYWYQQSLDQGLQFLIQYYNGEERAKGNILERFSAQQFPDLHSELNLSSLELGDSALYFCASSLEDPAGNTIYFGEGSWLTVV.

The chain carries TRBV28 and TRBJ1-2; perhaps TRBD1 as D (5 bases). The ends were cut back, 3 bases at V and 8 bases at J, with 13 bases in the middle. Germline lookup yields CDR1 MDHEN and CDR2 SYDVKM. CDR3 size: 13 residues. The CDR3 spells CASSFSEGRGYTF. CDR3 bases: TGTGCCAGCAGTTTTTCTGAGGGGAGGGGCTACACCTTC.

The chain links TRBV5-1 to TRBJ2-7, with 8 bases identical to TRBD2. The CDR3 runs to 15 residues. In germline, CDR1 is SGHRS, CDR2 YFSETQ. V was pared by 0 bases and J by 1 base, with 3 bases of the junction left unmatched. CDR3 sequence: CASSLVAGSSYEQYF. As DNA, the CDR3 is TGCGCCAGCAGCTTGGTAGCGGGGTCGTCCTACGAGCAGTACTTC. The full variable domain, completed using reference TRBV5-1 and TRBJ2-7, is KAGVTQTPRYLIKTRGQQVTLSCSPISGHRSVSWYQQTPGQGLQFLFEYFSETQRNKGNFPGRFSGRQFSNSRSEMNVSTLELGDSALYLCASSLVAGSSYEQYFGPGTRLTVT.

Concerning this clone itself: At one of its ends the junction is not consistent with the germline gene, which may arise from a read error. The J gene is TRBJ1-2, the V gene TRBV7-7; TRBD1 aligns across 9 bases. Germline V lookup: CDR1 SSHAT, CDR2 FNYEAQ (reference sequence). This CDR3 spans 14 amino acids. CDR3 coding DNA: TGTGCTAGCAGCCTCAGGACAGGGGCGGTTGGCTACACCTTC. Amino acid sequence: CASSLRTGAVGYTF.

The chain is built from TRBV7-2 and TRBJ2-7, with 7 bases aligning to TRBD2. The CDR3 loop spans 14 amino acids. V shed 1 base and J 2 bases; nucleotides not matched to a gene: 2. The germline V gene encodes CDR1 SGHTA and CDR2 FQGNSA. DNA for the CDR3: TGTGCCAGCAGCTTAGGGACTAGTGCCTACGAGCAGTACTTC. It is translated as CASSLGTSAYEQYF.

V is TRBV6-5 and J is TRBJ2-7, with D possibly matching TRBD1 (5 bases). The CDR3 spans 13 residues. V was clipped by 7 bases and J by 5 bases, with 15 bases between them. The germline V gene has CDR1 MNHEY and CDR2 SVGAGI. This CDR3 is CASKDSIGDEQYF. CDR3 in DNA: TGTGCCAGCAAAGACAGCATCGGCGACGAGCAGTACTTC.